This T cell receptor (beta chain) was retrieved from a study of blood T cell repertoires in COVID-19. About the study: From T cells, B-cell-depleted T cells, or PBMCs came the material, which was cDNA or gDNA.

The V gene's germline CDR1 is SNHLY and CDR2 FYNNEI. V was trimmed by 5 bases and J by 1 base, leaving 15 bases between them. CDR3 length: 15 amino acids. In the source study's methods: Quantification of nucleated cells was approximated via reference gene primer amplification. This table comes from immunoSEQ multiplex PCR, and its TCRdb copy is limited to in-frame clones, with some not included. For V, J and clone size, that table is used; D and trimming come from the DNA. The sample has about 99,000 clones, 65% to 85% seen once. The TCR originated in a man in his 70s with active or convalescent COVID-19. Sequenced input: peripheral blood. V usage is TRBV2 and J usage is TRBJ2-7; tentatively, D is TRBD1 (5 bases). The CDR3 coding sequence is TGTGCCAGCAGTATAAACCAGGGTGGGTCCTACGAGCAGTACTTC. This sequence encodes CASSINQGGSYEQYF.